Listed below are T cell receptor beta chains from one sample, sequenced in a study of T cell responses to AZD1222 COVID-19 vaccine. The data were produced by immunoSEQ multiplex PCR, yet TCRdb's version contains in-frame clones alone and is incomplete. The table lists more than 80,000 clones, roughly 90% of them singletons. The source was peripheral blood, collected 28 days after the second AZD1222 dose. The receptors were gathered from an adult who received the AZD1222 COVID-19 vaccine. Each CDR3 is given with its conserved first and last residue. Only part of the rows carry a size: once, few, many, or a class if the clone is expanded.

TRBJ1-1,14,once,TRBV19,CATAWGGLNTEAFF
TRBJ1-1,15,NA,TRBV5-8,CASSLAKGAGSEAFF
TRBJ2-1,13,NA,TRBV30,CAWSVGHPYEQFF
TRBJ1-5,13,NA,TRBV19,CASSIKLNQPQHF
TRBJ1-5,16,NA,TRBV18,CASSNTGTGGNQPQHF
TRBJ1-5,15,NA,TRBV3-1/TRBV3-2,CASSPSGRVGQPQHF
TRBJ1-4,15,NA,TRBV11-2,CASSQNRGRGEKLFF
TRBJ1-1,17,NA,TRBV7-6,CASSRATGGSWNSEAFF
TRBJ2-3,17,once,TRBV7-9,CASSSNSGTKITDTQYF
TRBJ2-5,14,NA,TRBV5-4,CASSGGQGGETQYF
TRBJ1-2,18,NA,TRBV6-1,CASSESIGVGGKGERGTF
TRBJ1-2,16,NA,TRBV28,CASSSVLGALNYGYTF
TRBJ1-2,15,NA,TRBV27,CASSSKTGGAYGYTF
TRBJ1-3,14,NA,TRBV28,CASREQGSGNTIYF
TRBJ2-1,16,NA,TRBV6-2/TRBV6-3,CASSSIHRDWFNEQFF
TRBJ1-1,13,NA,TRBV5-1,CASSLGIGTEAFF
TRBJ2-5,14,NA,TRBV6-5,CASSSGALQETQYF
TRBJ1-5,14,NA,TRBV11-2,CASSLEISNQPQHF
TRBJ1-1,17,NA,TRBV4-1,CASSQRGQGEPNTEAFF
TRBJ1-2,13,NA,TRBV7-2,CASSLDPGDGYTF
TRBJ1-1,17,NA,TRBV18,CASSLPGPTALNTEAFF
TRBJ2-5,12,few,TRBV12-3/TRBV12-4,CASSPLSNAQYF
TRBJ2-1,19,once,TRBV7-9,CASSDPGLAGAKSYNEQFF
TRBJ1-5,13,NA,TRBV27,CASSFNSNQPQHF
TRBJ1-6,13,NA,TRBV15,CATRDSNNSPLHF
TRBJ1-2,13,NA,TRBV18,CASSRGADYGYTF
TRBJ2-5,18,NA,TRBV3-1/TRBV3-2,CASSRRPSGGASQETQYF
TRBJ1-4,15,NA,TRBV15,CATSRVRGVSGKLFF
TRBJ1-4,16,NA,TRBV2,CASSVREEEINEKLFF
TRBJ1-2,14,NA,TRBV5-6,CASSLRGADYGYTF
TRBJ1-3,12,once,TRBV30,CAWSVQGNTIYF
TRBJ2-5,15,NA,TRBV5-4,CASSLDGLYQETQYF
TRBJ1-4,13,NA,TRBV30,CASSDRGDEKLFF
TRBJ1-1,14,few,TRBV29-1,CSADPGHSNTEAFF
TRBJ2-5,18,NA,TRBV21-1,CASSKDGLAGGRQETQYF
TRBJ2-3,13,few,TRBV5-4,CASSLWPPNTQYF
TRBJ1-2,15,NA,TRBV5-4,CASSLNRGSNYGYTF
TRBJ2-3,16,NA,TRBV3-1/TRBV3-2,CASSQDVRTSADTQYF
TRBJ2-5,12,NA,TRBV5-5,CASSLLEKTQYF
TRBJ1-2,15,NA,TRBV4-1,CASSPGQGSNYGYTF
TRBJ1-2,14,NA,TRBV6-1,CASSDQGANYGYTF
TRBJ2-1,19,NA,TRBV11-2,CASSLDRGDPRFSYNEQFF
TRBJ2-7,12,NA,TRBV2,CASTDRSYEQYF
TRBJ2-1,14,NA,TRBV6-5,CASSYSTGGSEQFF
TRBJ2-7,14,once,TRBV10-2,CASSAGTTFYEQYF
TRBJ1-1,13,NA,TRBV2,CASRTDRYTEAFF
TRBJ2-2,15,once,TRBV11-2,CASSSTTGVTGELFF
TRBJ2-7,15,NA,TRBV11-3,CASSLESGSSYEQYF
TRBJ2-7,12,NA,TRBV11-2,CASSASIREQYF
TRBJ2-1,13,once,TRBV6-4,CASSATGRFPSIF
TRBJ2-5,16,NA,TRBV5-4,CASSRPGTEVQETQYF
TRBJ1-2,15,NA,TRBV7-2,CASSLVGTALYGYTF
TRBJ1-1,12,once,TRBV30,CAWSFSYTEAFF
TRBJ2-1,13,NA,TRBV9,CASSVAQGTVLFF